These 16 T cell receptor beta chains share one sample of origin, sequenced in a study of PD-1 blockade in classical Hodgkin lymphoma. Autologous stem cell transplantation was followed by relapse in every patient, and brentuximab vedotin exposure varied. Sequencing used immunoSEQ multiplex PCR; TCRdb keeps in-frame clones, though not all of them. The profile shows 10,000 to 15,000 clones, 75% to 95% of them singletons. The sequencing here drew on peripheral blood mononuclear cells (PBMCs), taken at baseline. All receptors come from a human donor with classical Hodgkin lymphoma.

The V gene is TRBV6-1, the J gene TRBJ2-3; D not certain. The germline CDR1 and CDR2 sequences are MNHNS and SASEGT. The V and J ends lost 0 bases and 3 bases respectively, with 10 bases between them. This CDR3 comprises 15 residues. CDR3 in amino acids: CASSEATTATDTQYF. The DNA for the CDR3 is TGTGCCAGCAGTGAAGCGACAACAGCGACAGATACGCAGTATTTT.

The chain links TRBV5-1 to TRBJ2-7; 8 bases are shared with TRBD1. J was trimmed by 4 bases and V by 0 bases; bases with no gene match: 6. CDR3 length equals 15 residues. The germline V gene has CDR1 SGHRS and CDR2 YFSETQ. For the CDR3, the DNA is TGCGCCAGCAGCTTGGTGGGACAGGCACTGTACGAGCAGTACTTC. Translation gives CASSLVGQALYEQYF.

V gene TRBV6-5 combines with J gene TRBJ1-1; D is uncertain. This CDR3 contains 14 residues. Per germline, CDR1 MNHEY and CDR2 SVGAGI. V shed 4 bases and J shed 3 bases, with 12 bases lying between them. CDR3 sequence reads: CASSFSISYTEAFF. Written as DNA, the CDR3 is TGTGCCAGCAGTTTTAGTATTTCGTACACTGAAGCTTTCTTT.

For the CDR3, the DNA is TGCGCCAGCAGCTTGATAGGGGGGCACTCCTACGAGCAGTACTTC. The encoded protein is CASSLIGGHSYEQYF. This chain connects TRBV5-1 to TRBJ2-7; TRBD1 or TRBD2 may be the D gene (6 bases each). Trimming took 1 base from V and 0 from J, leaving 11 bases between them. The CDR3 loop spans 15 amino acids. Germline V gene lookup returns CDR1 SGHRS and CDR2 YFSETQ.

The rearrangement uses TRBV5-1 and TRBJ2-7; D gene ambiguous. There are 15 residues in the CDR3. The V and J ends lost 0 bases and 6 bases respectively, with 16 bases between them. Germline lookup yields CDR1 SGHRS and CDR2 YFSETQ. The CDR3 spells CASSLALLPSGEQYF. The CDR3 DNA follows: TGCGCCAGCAGCTTGGCCCTACTCCCCTCCGGCGAGCAGTACTTC.

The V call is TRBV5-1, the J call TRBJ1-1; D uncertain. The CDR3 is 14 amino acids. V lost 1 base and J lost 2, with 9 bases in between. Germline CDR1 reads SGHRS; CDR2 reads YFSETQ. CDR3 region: CASSLLGTNTEAFF. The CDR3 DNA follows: TGCGCCAGCAGCTTGTTGGGCACTAACACTGAAGCTTTCTTT.

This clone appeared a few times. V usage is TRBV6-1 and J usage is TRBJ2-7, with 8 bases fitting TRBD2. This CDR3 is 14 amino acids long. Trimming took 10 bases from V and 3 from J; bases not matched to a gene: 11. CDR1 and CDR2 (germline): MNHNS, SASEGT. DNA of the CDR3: TGTGCCACCCTCTTGACTAGCGCACACTACGAGCAGTACTTC. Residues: CATLLTSAHYEQYF.

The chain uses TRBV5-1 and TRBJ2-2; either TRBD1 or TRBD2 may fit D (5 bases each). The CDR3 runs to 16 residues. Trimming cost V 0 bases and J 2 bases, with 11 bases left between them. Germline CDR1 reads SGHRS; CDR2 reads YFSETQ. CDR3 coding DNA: TGCGCCAGCAGCTTGGCCGCCGGGGCCAACACCGGGGAGCTGTTTTTT. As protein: CASSLAAGANTGELFF.

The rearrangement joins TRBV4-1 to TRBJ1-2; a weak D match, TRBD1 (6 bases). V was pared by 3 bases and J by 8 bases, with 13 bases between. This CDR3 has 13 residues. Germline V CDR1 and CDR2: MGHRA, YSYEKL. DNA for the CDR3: TGCGCCAGCAGCCATGCGGGACAACGGGGCTACACCTTC. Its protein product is CASSHAGQRGYTF.

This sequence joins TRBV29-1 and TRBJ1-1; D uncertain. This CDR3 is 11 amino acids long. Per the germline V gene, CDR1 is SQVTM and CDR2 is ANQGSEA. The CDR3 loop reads CIALSTVVAFF. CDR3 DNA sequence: TGCATCGCCCTTTCGACCGTGGTAGCTTTCTTT.

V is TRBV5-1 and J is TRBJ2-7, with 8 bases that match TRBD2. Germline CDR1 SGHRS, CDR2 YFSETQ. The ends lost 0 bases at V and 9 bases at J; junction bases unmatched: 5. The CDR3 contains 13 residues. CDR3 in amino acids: CASSLGAGGVQYF. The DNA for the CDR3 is TGCGCCAGCAGCTTGGGTGCGGGGGGAGTGCAGTACTTC.

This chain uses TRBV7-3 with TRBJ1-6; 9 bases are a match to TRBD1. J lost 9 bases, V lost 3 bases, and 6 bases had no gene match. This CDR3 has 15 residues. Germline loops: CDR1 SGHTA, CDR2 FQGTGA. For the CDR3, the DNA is TGTGCCAGCAGCTTCGGGACAGGGCCGAGTTCACCCCTCCACTTT. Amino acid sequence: CASSFGTGPSSPLHF.

The CDR3 spells CASSPGDTTTGELFF. Written as DNA, the CDR3 is TGCGCCAGCAGCCCGGGGGACACAACAACCGGGGAGCTGTTTTTT. The chain carries TRBV5-1 and TRBJ2-2; D possibly matches TRBD1 or TRBD2 (6 bases each). The V gene's germline CDR1 is SGHRS and CDR2 YFSETQ. There are 15 residues in the CDR3. The ends were cut back, 4 bases at V and 5 bases at J, with 15 bases in the middle.

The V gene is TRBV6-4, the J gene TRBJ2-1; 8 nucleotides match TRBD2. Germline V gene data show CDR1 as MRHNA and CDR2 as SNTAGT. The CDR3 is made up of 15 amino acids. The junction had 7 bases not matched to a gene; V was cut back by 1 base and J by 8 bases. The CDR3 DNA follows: TGTGCCAGCAGTGACTACGGGGGGGCTGTGGATGAGCAGTTCTTC. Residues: CASSDYGGAVDEQFF.

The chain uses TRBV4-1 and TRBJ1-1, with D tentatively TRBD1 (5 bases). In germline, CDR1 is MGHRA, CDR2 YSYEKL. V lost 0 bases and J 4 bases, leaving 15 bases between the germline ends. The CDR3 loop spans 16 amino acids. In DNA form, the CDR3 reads TGCGCCAGCAGCCAAGATCCGGGGGTTGGCGTCACTGAAGCTTTCTTT. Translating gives CASSQDPGVGVTEAFF.

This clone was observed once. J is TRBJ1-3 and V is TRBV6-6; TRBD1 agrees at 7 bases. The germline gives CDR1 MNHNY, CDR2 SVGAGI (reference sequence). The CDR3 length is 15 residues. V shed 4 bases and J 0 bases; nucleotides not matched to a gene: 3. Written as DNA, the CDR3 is TGTGCCAGCAGTTCAGGGGGATTCTCTGGAAACACCATATATTTT. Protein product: CASSSGGFSGNTIYF.